This entry lists 14 T cell receptor beta chains sequenced from one sample in a study of CD8+ T cells in alopecia areata. After isolation, RNA underwent reverse transcription to generate cDNA as the sequencing template. The repertoire was sequenced with immunoSEQ multiplex PCR; TCRdb's copy has only in-frame clones and lacks some. Among 90,000 to 100,000 clones listed, about 64% were seen once. Indicated treatment: oral pan-JAK inhibitor, 5-10 mg twice daily. The starting material was CD8+ T cells sorted from blood, obtained at week 4, from a patient treated with tofacitinib. The receptor set was obtained from a human donor with alopecia areata.

The chain joins TRBV27 to TRBJ1-6; no definite D call. The germline gives CDR1 MNHEY, CDR2 SMNVEV (reference sequence). The CDR3 is 16 residues long. Trimming cost V 0 bases and J 6 bases, with 12 bases left between them. CDR3 sequence reads: CASSLSYTTANSPLHF. The CDR3 DNA reads as TGTGCCAGCAGTTTATCTTATACGACGGCTAATTCACCCCTCCACTTT.

The rearrangement links TRBV29-1 to TRBJ1-1; TRBD1 matches at 7 bases. V shed 5 bases and J 5 bases; nucleotides not matched to a gene: 2. CDR3 length: 11 residues. Germline lookup yields CDR1 SQVTM and CDR2 ANQGSEA. This chain's CDR3 is CSVQGGTEAFF. CDR3 bases: TGCAGCGTTCAGGGGGGGACTGAAGCTTTCTTT.

This clone came up a few times. The chain joins TRBV7-3 to TRBJ2-1, with TRBD2 matching over 13 bases. The trim removed 6 bases at V and 0 bases at J, leaving 5 bases unmatched. The CDR3 contains 17 residues. In germline, CDR1 is SGHTA, CDR2 FQGTGA. CDR3 sequence reads: CASRSGLAGASYNEQFF. The CDR3 coding sequence is TGTGCCAGCAGATCCGGACTAGCGGGGGCCTCCTACAATGAGCAGTTCTTC.

V usage is TRBV27 and J usage is TRBJ2-7, with 7 bases identical to TRBD2. The CDR3 covers 14 residues. Germline loops: CDR1 MNHEY, CDR2 SMNVEV (reference sequence). Trimming took 6 bases from V and 3 from J; bases not matched to a gene: 8. The CDR3 nucleotides read TGTGCCAGCAGCTGGGGGGGGAGCGTCTACGAGCAGTACTTC. Translated, it gives CASSWGGSVYEQYF.

The chain is built from TRBV4-3 and TRBJ2-5; D possibly corresponds to TRBD2 (5 bases). CDR3 length: 13 residues. With 1 base removed from V and 6 bases from J, the gap between germline ends came to 9 bases. Germline lookup yields CDR1 LGHNA and CDR2 YSLEER. CDR3 bases: TGCGCCAGCAGCCAAGGGCCGGGGAAGACCCAGTACTTC. This codes for CASSQGPGKTQYF.

This clone occurred a few times. The V and J genes are TRBV4-3 and TRBJ1-2; 9 positions match TRBD1. CDR3 length: 14 amino acids. CDR1 LGHNA and CDR2 YSLEER come from the germline V gene. V was pared by 0 bases and J by 8 bases, with 4 bases of the junction left unmatched. Written as DNA, the CDR3 is TGCGCCAGCAGCCAAGAAAGGGGACAGGGAGGCTACACCTTC. It translates to CASSQERGQGGYTF.

This chain links TRBV7-9 with TRBJ1-2, with 8 bases fitting TRBD1. Trimming cost V 1 base and J 4 bases; bases outside gene matches: 2. The CDR3 totals 14 residues. The germline CDR1 and CDR2 sequences are SEHNR and FQNEAQ (reference sequence). The DNA for the CDR3 is TGTGCCAGCAGCTTAGACACAGGGGGCTATGGCTACACCTTC. Its protein product is CASSLDTGGYGYTF.

This clone was observed a few times. The rearrangement joins TRBV29-1 to TRBJ1-2, with 10 bases identical to TRBD1. The ends lost 3 bases at V and 3 bases at J; junction bases unmatched: 19. The CDR3 covers 19 residues. Germline-derived CDR1 and CDR2 are SQVTM and ANQGSEA. Here the CDR3 reads CSVDSVSQDRDRGHYGYTF. In nucleotides, the CDR3 is TGCAGCGTTGATTCTGTGTCGCAGGACCGGGACAGGGGACACTATGGCTACACCTTC.

The chain employs TRBV6-4 and TRBJ2-1; D is uncertain. This CDR3 has 13 amino acids. Germline CDR1 reads MRHNA; CDR2 reads SNTAGT. The V end was cut by 3 bases, the J end by 6 bases, with 9 bases between. CDR3: CASSDLRVNEQFF. The CDR3, as DNA: TGTGCCAGCAGTGATCTAAGGGTCAATGAGCAGTTCTTC.

Only one count was recorded for this clone. The chain combines TRBV28 with TRBJ2-7; 9 nucleotides align to TRBD1. The CDR3 covers 12 residues. Trimming at V came to 6 bases and at J to 6 bases, leaving 3 bases not matched to a gene. The germline gives CDR1 MDHEN, CDR2 SYDVKM. The CDR3 spells CASSRTGVEQYF. The CDR3 nucleotides are TGTGCCAGCAGCCGGACAGGGGTCGAGCAGTACTTC.

The chain combines TRBV27 with TRBJ1-6; D is possibly TRBD1 (5 bases). CDR1 is MNHEY and CDR2 is SMNVEV in the germline V gene (reference sequence). The CDR3 consists of 17 residues. Trimming pared 3 bases from V and 1 base from J, leaving 13 bases between. CDR3 sequence (DNA): TGTGCCAGCAGTTTTGGGAGGGGAGCGTCCTATAATTCACCCCTCCACTTT. Protein product: CASSFGRGASYNSPLHF.

The V gene is TRBV6-6, the J gene TRBJ2-5, with D possibly being TRBD2 (6 bases). The germline V and J ends were trimmed by 5 bases and 0 bases, with 16 bases remaining between them. The CDR3 covers 16 residues. CDR1 is MNHNY, CDR2 SVGAGI, per germline (reference sequence). The CDR3 coding sequence is TGTGCCAGCAGTCACCCGGGAGATACCTACCAAGAGACCCAGTACTTC. Protein: CASSHPGDTYQETQYF.

This chain links TRBV23-1 with TRBJ2-7; D might be TRBD2 (6 bases). TRBV23-1 is given ORF status, its function remaining uncertain. The CDR3 has 15 amino acids. The V gene lost 4 bases and the J gene lost 3 bases, with 16 bases spanning the gap. The chain's CDR3 is CASSRARDLCYEQYF. The CDR3, as DNA: TGCGCCAGCAGTCGAGCCAGGGACTTGTGCTACGAGCAGTACTTC.

V is TRBV7-6 and J is TRBJ1-5; perhaps TRBD1 as D (5 bases). The CDR3 has 15 residues. Trimming took off 0 bases at V and 2 bases at J, with 8 bases between the two ends. Germline V gene sequence: CDR1 SGHVS, CDR2 FNYEAQ. DNA for the CDR3: TGTGCCAGCAGCTTAGCTACGGGACGCAATCAGCCCCAGCATTTT. It codes for CASSLATGRNQPQHF.